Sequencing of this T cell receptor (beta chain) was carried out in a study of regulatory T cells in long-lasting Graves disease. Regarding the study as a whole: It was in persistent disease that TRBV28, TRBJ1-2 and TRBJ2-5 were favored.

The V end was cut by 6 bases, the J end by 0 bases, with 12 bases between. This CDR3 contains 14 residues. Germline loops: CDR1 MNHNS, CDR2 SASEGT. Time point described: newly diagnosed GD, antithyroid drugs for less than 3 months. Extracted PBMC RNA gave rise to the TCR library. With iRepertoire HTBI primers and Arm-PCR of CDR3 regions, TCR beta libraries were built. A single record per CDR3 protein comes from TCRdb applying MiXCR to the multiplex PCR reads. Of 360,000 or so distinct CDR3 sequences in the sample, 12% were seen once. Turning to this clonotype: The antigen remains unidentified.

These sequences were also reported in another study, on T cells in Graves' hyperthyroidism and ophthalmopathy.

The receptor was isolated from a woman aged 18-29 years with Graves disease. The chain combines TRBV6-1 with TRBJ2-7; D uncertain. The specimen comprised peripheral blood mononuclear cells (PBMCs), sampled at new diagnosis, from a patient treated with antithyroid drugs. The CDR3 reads CASSPMGHSYEQYV. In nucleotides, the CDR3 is TGTGCCAGCAGCCCTATGGGTCACTCCTACGAGCAGTACGTC.